The TCR beta chain described here comes from a study of blood T cell repertoires in COVID-19 (dated by TCRdb to 2019 to 2021). Background for the entire study: Samples covering the acute and convalescent phases of COVID-19 were provided by collaborators in the United States, Italy and Spain. The material from the prospective study consisted of cDNA or gDNA derived from T cells, B-cell-depleted T cells, or PBMCs. Subjects who had been exposed to COVID-19, were actively infected with it, or had recovered from it provided the deeply sampled blood TCRbeta repertoires that made up the dataset. The repertoires were made available in a free public database intended to serve as a resource for research on the immune response to SARS-CoV-2. The samples were drawn from two sources: the first 160 participants of the ongoing ImmuneRACE study, and 1,000 to 1,500 subjects contributed by 6 global collaborators. Nearly every sample came with metadata listing a de-identified subject ID, COVID-19 status, age in years and sex. Where available, HLA class I and class II types were obtained from metadata supplied by the sample provider rather than from assay-based typing.

To note about this clone: Its antigen remains undetermined. The input lacks base qualities; no much larger clone sits a single base away.

Participants in the prospective study were aged about 18 to 95 years, lived in over 20 United States geographic areas, and enrolled through a virtual design. In the prospective study, participants were assigned to cohorts based on the clinical history participants reported in a screening survey and a study questionnaire. Recovered participants in ImmuneRACE Cohort 3 were defined by two consecutive negative NP/OP PCR tests, clearance by a healthcare professional, or resolution of symptoms. In the prospective study, mobile phlebotomists collected whole blood, serum and a nasopharyngeal or oropharyngeal swab from each participant. Prospective study participants could optionally give additional blood draws and questionnaires over an approximately two-month period. Blood samples from the prospective study were shipped frozen or at room temperature prior to DNA extraction. TCRbeta CDR3 regions were amplified from genomic DNA by means of the immunoSEQ Assay, a bias-controlled multiplex PCR. The original methods were these. Within the assay, amplification of reference gene primers was used to estimate how many nucleated cells each sample contained. To quantify the absolute abundance of each unique TCRbeta CDR3 rearrangement, sequence reads were collapsed and filtered. For each sample, productive Simpson clonality was calculated by taking the square root of Simpson's diversity index across productive rearrangements. TCRdb holds this immuneACCESS table with in-frame rearrangements only. Some clones are missing; in checked studies, unresolved V genes explain under half, and the rest has no known cause. That table furnishes V, J and clone size, whereas the DNA furnished D and trimming. The sample records 300,000 to 400,000 clones, around nine tenths of which are singletons. The leading ten clones occupy around 4.8% of the sample.

V has 3 bases trimmed and J has 0 bases trimmed; junction bases matching no gene number 2. CDR1 and CDR2 are drawn from the germline V gene: SGHTA, FQGTGA. Including cysteine and phenylalanine, the CDR3 has 17 amino acids. The entry retains the CDR3 DNA only, 51 bases that are in frame from base 1. Results the study describes overall, beyond this receptor: The amount of clinical and demographic metadata varied by source and participant and was provided uncurated.

Recombination connected TRBV7-3 to TRBJ2-1, and 13 bases in between align with TRBD2. Input material: PBMCs or T cells enriched from blood (not recorded which). This clonotype originated in a man in his fifties or sixties who had recovered from COVID-19. CDR3 loop: CASSLTSGGSSYNEQFF. At the DNA level, the sequence is TGTGCCAGCAGCTTGACTAGCGGGGGGAGCTCCTACAATGAGCAGTTCTTC.